This T cell receptor beta chain was captured by sequencing in a study of blood T cell repertoires in COVID-19. In the study overall: Italy, Spain and the United States were the sources of the convalescent and acute COVID-19 samples. T cells, B-cell-depleted T cells, or PBMCs provided the cDNA or gDNA that served as material.

How the authors handled the data: Cell counts per sample came from amplifying reference gene primers. Using immunoSEQ multiplex PCR, the repertoire was profiled, and TCRdb retains in-frame clones only, with some absent. D and trimming come from the DNA, and the V and J calls and clone size come from that table. The profile shows roughly 80,000 clones, 83% of them singletons. The CDR3 covers 14 residues. Germline CDR1 and CDR2: LGHNA and YNFKEQ. V lost 1 base and J lost 1, with 6 bases in between. The source is an elderly woman with acute or convalescent COVID-19. This sequence joins TRBV4-2 and TRBJ2-3, with no clear D. Sequencing input: peripheral blood. The CDR3 protein is CASSQGPGTDTQYF. The CDR3 DNA reads as TGTGCCAGCAGCCAAGGTCCGGGCACAGATACGCAGTATTTT.